This record concerns one T cell receptor (beta chain) sequence. This entry comes from a study of blood T cell repertoires in COVID-19. Turning to the study itself: Italy, Spain and the United States were the sources of the convalescent and acute COVID-19 samples. In each case, the material was cDNA or gDNA derived from T cells, B-cell-depleted T cells, or PBMCs.

Using immunoSEQ multiplex PCR, the repertoire was profiled, and TCRdb retains in-frame clones only, with some absent. The sample shows around 200,000 clones, about 87% of them seen only once. The ends lost 2 bases at V and 5 bases at J; junction bases unmatched: 15. CDR1 is SEHNR, CDR2 FQNEAQ, per germline (reference sequence). The CDR3 consists of 18 residues. The J gene is TRBJ2-3, the V gene TRBV7-9; 8 bases fit TRBD2. The source is a young woman who had recovered from COVID-19. The sample was peripheral blood. CDR3 region: CASSLPRWTSTDEDTQYF. Written as DNA, the CDR3 is TGTGCCAGCAGCTTACCCCGTTGGACTAGCACAGACGAAGATACGCAGTATTTT.